This T cell receptor (beta chain) was captured by sequencing in a study of CD8 T cells in ankylosing spondylitis (dated by TCRdb to 2016 to 2017). General notes on the study: The study set out to find disease-linked TCR variants by profiling T cell receptor beta repertoires in ankylosing spondylitis patients and healthy donors. The full study cohort was made up of approximately 27 ankylosing spondylitis patients and 108 healthy donors. Peripheral blood was sampled, and synovial fluid was additionally collected from ankylosing spondylitis patients. Overall study outcomes, separate from this receptor: A TCR beta motif made up of several highly homologous amino acid variants appeared to be characteristic of blood from ankylosing spondylitis patients. The disease-linked clones showed a CD8+ phenotype and occurred at relatively low frequencies in peripheral blood. Some of the motif variants had been reported before in the synovial fluid and blood of reactive arthritis patients, a finding that suggests common disease-initiation mechanisms. The disease-linked clones were reported as significantly enriched in matched synovial fluid samples from ankylosing spondylitis patients.

From the cysteine through the phenylalanine, the CDR3 covers 12 amino acids. This entry keeps only the CDR3 DNA: 36 bases, framed from base 1. CDR1 and CDR2, per the germline V gene (reference sequence), are MNHEY and SMNVEV. Trimming removed 5 bases from V and 5 bases from J, leaving 10 bases between the germline ends. TCRdb names Illumina HiSeq 2500 as the instrument used. TCR beta libraries were prepared by quantitative 5'-RACE with molecular barcodes. For the original study's pipeline: Disease-linked TCR variants were identified with a new computational method built on a probabilistic model of VDJ rearrangement. Starting from the raw public reads, TCRdb applied fastp trimming at Q25, assembled clones with MiXCR and retained in-frame beta chains. Entries that share a CDR3 protein sequence are merged under the most common genes and DNA. What appears here as the V and J calls and clone size reflects TCRdb's work, not the paper's. This sample is represented by approximately 140,000 distinct CDR3 sequences; around 9% of them were singletons. The ten largest clones capture approximately 3.4% of the sample.

This clonotype was seen repeatedly, ten times or more. Its antigen target is currently unknown. No base quality values were provided; no much bigger clone lies one nucleotide off. The sequenced sample was blood, either unsorted or a sorted T cell fraction (not recorded which). This chain is built from TRBV27 and TRBJ2-7, and perhaps TRBD1 as D gene, on 7 matching bases. The source is a male donor with ankylosing spondylitis or in good health (not recorded which). The CDR3 protein: CASSTRGDEQYF. The bases read TGTGCCAGCAGTACCAGGGGGGACGAGCAGTACTTC.